Listed below are T cell receptor beta chains from one sample, sequenced in a study of human T cells and chemical hapten exposure. TCRdb analysed the RACE reads with MiXCR anew, one entry per CDR3 protein. The sample consists of roughly 54,000 distinct CDR3 sequences, around 10% of them appearing once. This specimen consisted of whole blood, obtained in connection with sensitization to the hapten diphenylcyclopropenone (DPC). The receptors come from a woman between 45 and 60 years old with alopecia areata. Some clones in this sample may be carry-over from other donors' samples. CDR3s include the opening cysteine and the closing phenylalanine or tryptophan. D genes are given only for firm matches. Expanded clones are given a class, and other clones once, few, many or no size at all.

V: TRBV28; J: TRBJ2-1; length: 14; D: NA; size: NA; DNA: TGTGCCAGCAGTTTCCCTGGTCTACTCAATGAGCAGTTCTTC; CDR3: CASSFPGLLNEQFF
V: TRBV7-9; J: TRBJ2-2; length: 15; D: TRBD2; size: few; DNA: TGTGCCAGCAGCCGCAGCGGGAGTAACACCGGGGAGCTGTTTTTT; CDR3: CASSRSGSNTGELFF
V: TRBV6-2/TRBV6-3; J: TRBJ2-3; length: 14; D: NA; size: NA; DNA: TGTGCCAGCAGTTACTTCTCGAGGTCAGATACGCAGTATTTT; CDR3: CASSYFSRSDTQYF
V: TRBV6-1; J: TRBJ2-7; length: 15; D: NA; size: NA; DNA: TGTGCCATCCTTAGGGTGCGGGACAATTCCTACGAGCAGTACTTC; CDR3: CAILRVRDNSYEQYF
V: TRBV7-8; J: TRBJ2-2; length: 13; D: NA; size: many; DNA: TGTGCCAGCAGCTTAAGATGGACCGGGGAGCTGTTTTTT; CDR3: CASSLRWTGELFF
V: TRBV29-1; J: TRBJ1-5; length: 13; D: NA; size: NA; DNA: TGCAGCGTTGAACAGGGAATGGGTCAGCCCCAGCATTTT; CDR3: CSVEQGMGQPQHF
V: TRBV27; J: TRBJ1-2; length: 13; D: NA; size: many; DNA: TGTGCCAGCAGTTTTGGGGGGGGCTATGGCTACACCTTC; CDR3: CASSFGGGYGYTF
V: TRBV6-5; J: TRBJ1-1; length: 15; D: NA; size: many; DNA: TGTGCCAGCAGTTACTCAGACAGGCCTCCCACTGAAGCTTTCTTT; CDR3: CASSYSDRPPTEAFF
V: TRBV7-6; J: TRBJ1-1; length: 15; D: TRBD1; size: NA; DNA: TGTGCCAGCAGCTTAATGGGACAGTCGAACACTGAAGCTTTCTTT; CDR3: CASSLMGQSNTEAFF
V: TRBV4-1; J: TRBJ1-5; length: 13; D: TRBD1; size: many; DNA: TGCGCCAGCGGACAGGGGACGTGGCAGCCCCAGCATTTT; CDR3: CASGQGTWQPQHF
V: TRBV29-1; J: TRBJ2-3; length: 17; D: TRBD2; size: many; DNA: TGCAGCGCGAGACTAGCGGGAGTGTCGGGCCTCACAGATACGCAGTATTTT; CDR3: CSARLAGVSGLTDTQYF
V: TRBV2; J: TRBJ2-3; length: 14; D: TRBD2; size: NA; DNA: TGTGCCAGCAGAACGGGAGGGAGCCCAGATACGCAGTATTTT; CDR3: CASRTGGSPDTQYF
V: TRBV12-2; J: TRBJ1-5; length: 19; D: NA; size: NA; DNA: TGTGCAAGTCGCCCCTTCGACAGGGTTATGTTTAGTTTCAATCAGCCCCAGCATTTT; CDR3: CASRPFDRVMFSFNQPQHF
V: TRBV7-9; J: TRBJ1-1; length: 13; D: NA; size: many; DNA: TGTGCCAGCAGGTCACGGACAGACACTGAAGCTTTCTTT; CDR3: CASRSRTDTEAFF
V: TRBV4-1; J: TRBJ1-4; length: 15; D: NA; size: few; DNA: TGCGCCAGCAGCCAAGTACACAGCTGGAATGAAAAACTGTTTTTT; CDR3: CASSQVHSWNEKLFF
V: TRBV14; J: TRBJ2-1; length: 12; D: NA; size: NA; DNA: TGTGCCAGCAGCCAAAACCGGGCTGAGCAGTTCTTC; CDR3: CASSQNRAEQFF
V: TRBV6-6; J: TRBJ1-5; length: 13; D: TRBD1; size: many; DNA: TGTGCCACCCACGGGACAGAGTATCAGCCCCAGCATTTT; CDR3: CATHGTEYQPQHF
V: TRBV6-4; J: TRBJ2-1; length: 14; D: TRBD1; size: NA; DNA: TGTGCCAGCAGTGGACAGGGGGCAGGGAATGAGCAGTTCTTC; CDR3: CASSGQGAGNEQFF